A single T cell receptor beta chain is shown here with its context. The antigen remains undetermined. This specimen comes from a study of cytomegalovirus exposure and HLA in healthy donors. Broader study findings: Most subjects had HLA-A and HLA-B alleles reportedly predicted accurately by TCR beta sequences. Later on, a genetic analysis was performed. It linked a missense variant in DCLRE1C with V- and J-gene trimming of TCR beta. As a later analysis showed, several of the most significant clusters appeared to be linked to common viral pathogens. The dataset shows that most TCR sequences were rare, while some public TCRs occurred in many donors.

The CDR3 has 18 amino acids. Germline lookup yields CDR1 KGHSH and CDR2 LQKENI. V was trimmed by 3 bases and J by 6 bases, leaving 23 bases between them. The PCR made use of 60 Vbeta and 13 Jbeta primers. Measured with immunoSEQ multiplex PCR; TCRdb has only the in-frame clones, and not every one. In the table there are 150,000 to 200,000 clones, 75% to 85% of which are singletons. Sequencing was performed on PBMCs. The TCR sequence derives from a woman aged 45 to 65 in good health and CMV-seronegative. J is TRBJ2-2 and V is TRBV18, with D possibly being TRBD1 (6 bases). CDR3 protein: CASSPRPNGGAGAGELFF. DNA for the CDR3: TGTGCCAGCTCACCCCGTCCGAATGGGGGCGCCGGGGCCGGGGAGCTGTTTTTT.